This T cell receptor (beta chain) comes out of a study of vaccination and CD4 T cells after COVID-19. At the level of the study: Each participant underwent a two-dose regimen of either the BNT162b2 or the mRNA-1273 vaccine. The authors exposed cells to overlapping spike peptides derived from SARS-CoV-2, HCoV-NL63, HCoV-OC43 and HCoV-229E.

In the case of this clonotype: Its antigen remains unidentified.

Treatment described: roughly nine-day PBMC culture with coronavirus spike peptide pools or control peptides (ViraFEST assay). Peptide-pool expansion of antigen-specific T cells preceded TCR sequencing in ViraFEST. Trimming cost V 7 bases and J 9 bases, with 19 bases left between them. The CDR3 length is 15 residues. Per the germline V gene, CDR1 is MNHNS and CDR2 is SASEGT. At the Johns Hopkins FTIC core, DNA taken from cultured CD4+ T cells was sequenced by way of the Oncomine TCR Beta short-read assay. TCRdb processed the PCR reads anew with MiXCR; each CDR3 protein has one entry. The data hold fewer than 15,000 distinct CDR3 sequences, with about 48% observed a single time.

The receptor was isolated from a human donor who had recovered from COVID-19. Sequenced material: CD4+ T cells from blood, cultured in vitro, taken before SARS-CoV-2 vaccination. The chain recombines TRBV6-1 with TRBJ1-6, with TRBD1 as a possible D gene (6 bases). The CDR3 protein is CASNFRGGEASPLHF. The CDR3 DNA is TGTGCCAGCAATTTTAGGGGGGGGGAGGCTTCACCCCTCCACTTT.